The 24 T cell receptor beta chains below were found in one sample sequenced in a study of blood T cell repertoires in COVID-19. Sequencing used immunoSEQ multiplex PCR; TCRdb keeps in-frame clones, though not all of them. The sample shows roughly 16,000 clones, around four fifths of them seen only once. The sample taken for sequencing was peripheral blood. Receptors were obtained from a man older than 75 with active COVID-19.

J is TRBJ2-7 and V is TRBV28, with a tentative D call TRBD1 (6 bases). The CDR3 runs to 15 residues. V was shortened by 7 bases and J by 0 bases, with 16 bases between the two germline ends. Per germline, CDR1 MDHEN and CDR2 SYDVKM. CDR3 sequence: CASTTGSLGSYEQYF. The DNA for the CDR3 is TGTGCCAGCACCACAGGGTCCCTCGGCTCCTACGAGCAGTACTTC. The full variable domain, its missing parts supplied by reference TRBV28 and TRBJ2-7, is DVKVTQSSRYLVKRTGEKVFLECVQDMDHENMFWYRQDPGLGLRLIYFSYDVKMKEKGDIPEGYSVSREKKERFSLILESASTNQTSMYLCASTTGSLGSYEQYFGPGTRLTVT.

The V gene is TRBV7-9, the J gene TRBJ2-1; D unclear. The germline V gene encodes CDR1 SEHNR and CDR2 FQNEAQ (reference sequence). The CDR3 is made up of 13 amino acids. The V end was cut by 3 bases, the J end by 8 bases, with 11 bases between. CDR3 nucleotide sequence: TGTGCCAGCAGCTTCGGTATCGTAGATGAGCAGTTCTTC. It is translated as CASSFGIVDEQFF.

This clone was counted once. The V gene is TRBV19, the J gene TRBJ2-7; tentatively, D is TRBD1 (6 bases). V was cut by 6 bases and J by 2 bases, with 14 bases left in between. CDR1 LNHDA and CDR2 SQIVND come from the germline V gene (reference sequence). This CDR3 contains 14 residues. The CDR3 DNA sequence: TGTGCCAGTAGATCCGGGACACAGACCTACGAGCAGTACTTC. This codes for CASRSGTQTYEQYF.

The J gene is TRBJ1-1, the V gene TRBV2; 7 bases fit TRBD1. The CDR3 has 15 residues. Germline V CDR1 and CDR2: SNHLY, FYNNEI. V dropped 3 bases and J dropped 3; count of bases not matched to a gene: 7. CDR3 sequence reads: CASSDRGKRDTEAFF. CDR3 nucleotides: TGTGCCAGCAGTGACAGGGGGAAGCGGGACACTGAAGCTTTCTTT.

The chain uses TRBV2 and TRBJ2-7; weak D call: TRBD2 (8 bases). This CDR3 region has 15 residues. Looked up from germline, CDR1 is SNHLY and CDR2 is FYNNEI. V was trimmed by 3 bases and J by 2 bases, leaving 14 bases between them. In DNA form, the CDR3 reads TGTGCCAGCAGTGAGAATAGCGGGACAGCCTACGAGCAGTACTTC. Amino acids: CASSENSGTAYEQYF. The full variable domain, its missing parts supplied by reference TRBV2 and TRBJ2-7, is EPEVTQTPSHQVTQMGQEVILRCVPISNHLYFYWYRQILGQKVEFLVSFYNNEISEKSEIFDDQFSVERPDGSNFTLKIRSTKLEDSAMYFCASSENSGTAYEQYFGPGTRLTVT.

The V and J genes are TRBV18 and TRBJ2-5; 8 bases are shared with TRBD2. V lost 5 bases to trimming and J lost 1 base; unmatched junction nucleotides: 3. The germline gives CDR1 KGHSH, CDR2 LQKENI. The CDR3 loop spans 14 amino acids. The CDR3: CASSLAGLQETQYF. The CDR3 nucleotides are TGTGCCAGCTCATTAGCGGGACTCCAAGAGACCCAGTACTTC.

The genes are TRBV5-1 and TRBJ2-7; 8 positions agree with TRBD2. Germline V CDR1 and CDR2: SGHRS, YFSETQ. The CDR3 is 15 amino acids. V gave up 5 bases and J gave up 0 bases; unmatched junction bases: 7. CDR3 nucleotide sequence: TGCGCCAGCAGTCCGACTAGCGAGAGCTCCTACGAGCAGTACTTC. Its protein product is CASSPTSESSYEQYF.

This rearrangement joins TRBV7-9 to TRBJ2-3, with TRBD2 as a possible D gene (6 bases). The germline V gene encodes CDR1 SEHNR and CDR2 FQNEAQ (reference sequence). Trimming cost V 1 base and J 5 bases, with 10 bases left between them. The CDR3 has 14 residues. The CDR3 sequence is CASSLELAGDTQYF. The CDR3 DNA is TGTGCCAGCAGCTTAGAACTAGCAGGAGATACGCAGTATTTT.

CDR3 sequence (DNA): TGTGCCAGCATCCCGACAAACGCTAACTATGGCTACACCTTC. Its translation is CASIPTNANYGYTF. This chain connects TRBV2 to TRBJ1-2; no clear D gene. The germline V gene has CDR1 SNHLY and CDR2 FYNNEI. The CDR3 totals 14 residues. Deletions cut 7 bases from V and 0 bases from J, with 12 bases between.

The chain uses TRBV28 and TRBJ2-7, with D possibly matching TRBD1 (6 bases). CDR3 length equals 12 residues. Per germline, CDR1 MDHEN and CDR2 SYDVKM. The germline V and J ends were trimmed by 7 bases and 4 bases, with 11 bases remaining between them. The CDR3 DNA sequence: TGTGCCAGCACGACAGGAGAATACGAGCAGTACTTC. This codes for CASTTGEYEQYF.

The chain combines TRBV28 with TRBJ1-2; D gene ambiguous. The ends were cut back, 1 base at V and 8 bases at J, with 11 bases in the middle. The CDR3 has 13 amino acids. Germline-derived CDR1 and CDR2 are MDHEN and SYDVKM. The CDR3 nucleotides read TGTGCCAGCAGTTTATTGTCGGGGAGGGGCTACACCTTC. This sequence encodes CASSLLSGRGYTF.

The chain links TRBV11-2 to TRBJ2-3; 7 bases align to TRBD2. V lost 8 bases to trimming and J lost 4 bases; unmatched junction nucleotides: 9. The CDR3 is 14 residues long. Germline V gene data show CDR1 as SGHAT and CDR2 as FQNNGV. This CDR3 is CASGSGTLADTQYF. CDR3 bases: TGTGCCAGCGGGAGCGGGACCCTCGCAGATACGCAGTATTTT.

Written as DNA, the CDR3 is TGTGCCAGCAGCCAAGCGGGGGGTGCTTTCTTT. Protein product: CASSQAGGAFF. This chain connects TRBV3-1 (or the pseudogene TRBV3-2) to TRBJ1-1, with D maybe TRBD1 (5 bases). CDR1 is LGHDT, CDR2 YNNKEL, per germline (reference sequence). V lost 1 base, J lost 11 bases, and 8 bases lay in between. CDR3 length: 11 residues.

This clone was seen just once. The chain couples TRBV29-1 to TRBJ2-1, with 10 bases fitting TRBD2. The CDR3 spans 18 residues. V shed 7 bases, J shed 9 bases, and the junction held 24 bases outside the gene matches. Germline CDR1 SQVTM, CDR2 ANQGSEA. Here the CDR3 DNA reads TGCAGCGCCCAAAACCCTCCGGGACTAGCGACGGGAGTTAGTGAGCAGTTCTTC. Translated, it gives CSAQNPPGLATGVSEQFF.

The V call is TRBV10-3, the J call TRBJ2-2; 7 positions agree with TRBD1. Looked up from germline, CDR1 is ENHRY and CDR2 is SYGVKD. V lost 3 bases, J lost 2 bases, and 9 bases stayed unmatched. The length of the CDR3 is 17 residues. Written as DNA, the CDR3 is TGTGCCATCAGTGATAGTGGACAGGTCACAAACACCGGGGAGCTGTTTTTT. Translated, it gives CAISDSGQVTNTGELFF.

CDR3 sequence reads: CASLGQGVIYEQYF. In nucleotides, the CDR3 is TGTGCCAGTCTGGGACAGGGGGTGATCTACGAGCAGTACTTC. The rearrangement uses TRBV2 and TRBJ2-7; 11 bases match TRBD1. Trimming took 9 bases from V and 3 from J; bases not matched to a gene: 7. The V gene's germline CDR1 is SNHLY and CDR2 FYNNEI. This CDR3 has 14 residues.

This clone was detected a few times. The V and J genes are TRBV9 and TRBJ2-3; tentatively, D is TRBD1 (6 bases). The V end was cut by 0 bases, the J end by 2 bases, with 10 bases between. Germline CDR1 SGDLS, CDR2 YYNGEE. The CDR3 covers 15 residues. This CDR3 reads CASSVGDTDTDTQYF. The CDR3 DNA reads TGTGCCAGCAGCGTAGGGGACACCGACACAGATACGCAGTATTTT. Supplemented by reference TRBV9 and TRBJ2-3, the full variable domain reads DSGVTQTPKHLITATGQRVTLRCSPRSGDLSVYWYQQSLDQGLQFLIQYYNGEERAKGNILERFSAQQFPDLHSELNLSSLELGDSALYFCASSVGDTDTDTQYFGPGTRLTVL.

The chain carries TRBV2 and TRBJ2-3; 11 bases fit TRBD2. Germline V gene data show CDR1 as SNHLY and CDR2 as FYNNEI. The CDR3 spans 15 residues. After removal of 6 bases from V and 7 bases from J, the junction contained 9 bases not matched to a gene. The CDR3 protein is CASSQLAGARNTQYF. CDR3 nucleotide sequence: TGTGCCAGCAGCCAACTAGCGGGAGCGAGGAATACGCAGTATTTT.

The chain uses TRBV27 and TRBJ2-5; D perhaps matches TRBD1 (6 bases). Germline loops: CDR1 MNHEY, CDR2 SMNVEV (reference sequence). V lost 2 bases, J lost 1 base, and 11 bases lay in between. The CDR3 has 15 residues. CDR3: CASSLGTYPQETQYF. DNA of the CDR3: TGTGCCAGCAGTTTAGGGACATATCCCCAAGAGACCCAGTACTTC.

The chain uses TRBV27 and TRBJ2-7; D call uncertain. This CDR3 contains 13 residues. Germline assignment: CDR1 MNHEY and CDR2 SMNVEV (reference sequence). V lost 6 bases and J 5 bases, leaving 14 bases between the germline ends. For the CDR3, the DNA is TGTGCCAGCAGCCTGTTTCCGGTCCACGAGCAGTACTTC. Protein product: CASSLFPVHEQYF.

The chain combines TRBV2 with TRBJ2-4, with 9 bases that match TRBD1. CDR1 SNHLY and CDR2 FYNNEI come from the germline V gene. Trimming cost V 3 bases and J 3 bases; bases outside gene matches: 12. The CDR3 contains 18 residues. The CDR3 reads CASSDLGQGVLGKNIQYF. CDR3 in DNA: TGTGCCAGCAGTGACTTGGGACAGGGAGTTCTTGGCAAAAACATTCAGTACTTC.

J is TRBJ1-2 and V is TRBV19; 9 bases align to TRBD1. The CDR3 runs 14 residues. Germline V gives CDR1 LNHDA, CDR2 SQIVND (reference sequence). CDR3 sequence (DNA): TGTGCGGCGTCCGGGGACAGGGCCTACTATGGCTACACCTTC. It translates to CAASGDRAYYGYTF.

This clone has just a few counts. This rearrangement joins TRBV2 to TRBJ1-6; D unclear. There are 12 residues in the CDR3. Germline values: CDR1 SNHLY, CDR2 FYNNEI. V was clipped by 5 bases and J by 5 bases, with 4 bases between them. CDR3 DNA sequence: TGTGCCAGCAGTCCCAATAATTCACCCCTCCACTTT. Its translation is CASSPNNSPLHF.

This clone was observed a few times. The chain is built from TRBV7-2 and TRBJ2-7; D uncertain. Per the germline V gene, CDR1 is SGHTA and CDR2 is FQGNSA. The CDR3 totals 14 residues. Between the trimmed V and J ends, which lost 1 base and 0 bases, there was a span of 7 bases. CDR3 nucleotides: TGTGCCAGCAGCTTAGGGGCCTCCTCCTACGAGCAGTACTTC. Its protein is CASSLGASSYEQYF.